One sample yielded the 11 T cell receptor beta chains listed below, sequenced in a study of regulatory T cells in long-lasting Graves disease. Time point noted: persistent/refractory GD, antithyroid drugs over 5 years with positive TRAb. With RNA extracted from PBMCs as input, the TCR library was made. Construction of TCR beta libraries relied on iRepertoire HTBI primers and on Arm-PCR targeting CDR3 regions. MiXCR was run by TCRdb on the multiplex PCR reads, yielding one entry per CDR3 protein. The repertoire has approximately 350,000 distinct CDR3 sequences, approximately 25% of them found once; the top ten carry roughly a quarter. The sequenced sample was peripheral blood mononuclear cells (PBMCs), obtained when the disease was refractory, from a patient treated with antithyroid drugs. These receptors were taken from a woman in her thirties or forties with Graves disease.

At least ten counts were recorded for this clonotype. This chain connects TRBV28 to TRBJ2-2, with D possibly being TRBD2 (5 bases). Trimming left V 3 bases short and J 7 bases short, with 15 bases between. The CDR3 is made up of 15 amino acids. CDR1 is MDHEN and CDR2 is SYDVKM in the germline V gene. Written as DNA, the CDR3 is TGTGCCAGCAGTTTCCGCGGAGGACGTGGCGGGGAGCTGTTTTTT. Translation gives CASSFRGGRGGELFF. Using reference TRBV28 and TRBJ2-2 for the parts outside the CDR3, the full variable domain is DVKVTQSSRYLVKRTGEKVFLECVQDMDHENMFWYRQDPGLGLRLIYFSYDVKMKEKGDIPEGYSVSREKKERFSLILESASTNQTSMYLCASSFRGGRGGELFFGEGSRLTVL.

The chain links TRBV28 to TRBJ1-6; no definite D call. Per germline, CDR1 MDHEN and CDR2 SYDVKM. Trimming cost V 5 bases and J 3 bases, with 8 bases left between them. CDR3 length equals 14 residues. This CDR3 reads CASSGLLYNSPLHF. DNA of the CDR3: TGTGCCAGCAGTGGACTGCTCTATAATTCACCCCTCCACTTT.

The chain uses TRBV2 and TRBJ2-1; TRBD1 agrees at 7 bases. Germline CDR1 is SNHLY and CDR2 is FYNNEI. This CDR3 has 13 residues. V trimming: 5 bases; J trimming: 7 bases; junction bases outside the gene matches: 5. The CDR3 nucleotides are TGTGCCAGCAGTTCGGACAGGAATAATGAGCAGTTCTTC. It specifies CASSSDRNNEQFF.

This clonotype occurred many times. CDR3 nucleotide sequence: TGTGCCAGCAGCTTAGTACCCGGCGGCTTTTACGAGCAGTACTTC. Amino acid sequence: CASSLVPGGFYEQYF. The chain recombines TRBV11-2 with TRBJ2-7; D not certain. V lost 1 base, J lost 4 bases, and 14 bases lay in between. The CDR3 is made up of 15 amino acids. The germline V gene has CDR1 SGHAT and CDR2 FQNNGV.

The table lists this clonotype with a few counts. The chain joins TRBV7-3 to TRBJ2-7; unclear D gene. The CDR3 is 13 residues long. Germline assignment: CDR1 SGHTA and CDR2 FQGTGA. Trimming removed 0 bases at V and 6 bases at J, with 9 bases between. The CDR3, as DNA: TGTGCCAGCAGCTTAACCAAGGGAACCGAGCAGTACTTC. It is translated as CASSLTKGTEQYF.

This chain uses TRBV29-1 with TRBJ1-3; D is undetermined. Germline V lookup: CDR1 SQVTM, CDR2 ANQGSEA. V was pared by 4 bases and J by 0 bases, with 10 bases between. CDR3 size: 14 residues. The DNA of the CDR3 is TGCAGCGTTGGAAAGGATGTCTCTGGAAACACCATATATTTT. Its protein is CSVGKDVSGNTIYF.

At least ten counts were recorded for this clonotype. V is TRBV3-1 and J is TRBJ1-1, with D unresolved. V lost 6 bases to trimming and J lost 1 base, with 9 bases between them. The CDR3 is 13 amino acids. Germline V gene sequence: CDR1 LGHDT, CDR2 YNNKEL (reference sequence). CDR3 amino acids: CASRDDWNTEAFF. The CDR3 DNA follows: TGTGCCAGCAGGGACGACTGGAACACTGAAGCTTTCTTT. Supplemented by reference TRBV3-1 and TRBJ1-1, the full variable domain reads DTAVSQTPKYLVTQMGNDKSIKCEQNLGHDTMYWYKQDSKKFLKIMFSYNNKELIINETVPNRFSPKSPDKAHLNLHINSLELGDSAVYFCASRDDWNTEAFFGQGTRLTVV.

This clonotype was counted ten times or more. The chain recombines TRBV28 with TRBJ1-1; D not resolved. The CDR3 sequence is 18 residues long. Trimming shortened V by 7 bases and J by 3 bases, and 27 bases separated the two germline ends. Germline V gives CDR1 MDHEN, CDR2 SYDVKM. For the CDR3, the DNA is TGTGCCAGCACCCCGGTCCTAGGACGGGCTCCCTCGGACACTGAAGCTTTCTTT. This sequence encodes CASTPVLGRAPSDTEAFF.

The rearrangement links TRBV18 to TRBJ1-1; perhaps TRBD1 as D (5 bases). This CDR3 region has 16 residues. V was pared by 3 bases and J by 3 bases, with 17 bases between. In germline, CDR1 is KGHSH, CDR2 LQKENI. Here the CDR3 DNA reads TGTGCCAGCTCACCCAGGGCTACCGCTAGGGACACTGAAGCTTTCTTT. The encoded protein is CASSPRATARDTEAFF.

This clonotype has only a few counts. The chain links TRBV27 to TRBJ2-2; 7 bases are shared with TRBD2. Germline V gives CDR1 MNHEY, CDR2 SMNVEV (reference sequence). The CDR3 length is 13 residues. The trim removed 7 bases at V and 4 bases at J, leaving 3 bases unmatched. In DNA form, the CDR3 reads TGTGCCAGCACGGGACTACCCACCGGGGAGCTGTTTTTT. Its protein product is CASTGLPTGELFF.

In its sample, this clonotype was seen many times. CDR3 nucleotides: TGTGCCAGCAGCCCCGTTTTCGATAGCAATCAGCCCCAGCATTTT. Translating it yields CASSPVFDSNQPQHF. V usage is TRBV27 and J usage is TRBJ1-5; no reliable D call. Trimming took off 6 bases at V and 0 bases at J, with 12 bases between the two ends. CDR1 is MNHEY, CDR2 SMNVEV, per germline (reference sequence). There are 15 residues in the CDR3.